This T cell receptor beta chain came from a study of blood T cell repertoires in COVID-19 (TCRdb year 2020). The study in broad terms: Samples covering the acute and convalescent phases of COVID-19 were provided by collaborators in the United States, Italy and Spain. The material from the prospective study consisted of cDNA or gDNA derived from T cells, B-cell-depleted T cells, or PBMCs. Subjects who had been exposed to COVID-19, were actively infected with it, or had recovered from it provided the deeply sampled blood TCRbeta repertoires that made up the dataset. The repertoires were released in a freely available public database meant as a resource for research on the immune response to SARS-CoV-2. The samples were drawn from the first 160 participants of the ongoing ImmuneRACE study and from roughly 1,300 subjects provided by 6 global collaborators. A de-identified subject ID, COVID-19 status, age in years and sex were almost always included in the sample metadata. HLA class I and class II types, where available, came from metadata supplied by the sample provider rather than from assay-based typing.

Points the paper makes about the study in general: The amount of clinical and demographic metadata varied by source and participant and was provided uncurated.

A remark on this clone: Its antigen has not been determined. Qualities for individual bases were not recorded, and no much larger clone is one base off.

TCRbeta CDR3 regions were amplified from genomic DNA using the immunoSEQ Assay, a bias-controlled multiplex PCR. In the paper's pipeline: Nucleated cell counts per sample were estimated from amplification of reference gene primers within the assay. Sequence reads were collapsed and filtered to measure the absolute abundance of every unique TCRbeta CDR3 rearrangement. For each sample, productive Simpson clonality was calculated by taking the square root of Simpson's diversity index across productive rearrangements. The clones in this table, taken by TCRdb from immuneACCESS, are in-frame only. Not every clone is retained; where verified, under half of the shortfall comes from an unresolved V gene, and the cause of the rest is unknown. The V and J calls and clone size come from that table; D and trimming were worked out from the DNA. The sample table holds 270,000 or so clones, of which roughly 79% were seen once. Together, the top ten hold 2.5% to 3.5% of the sample.

Each collaborating institution followed its own protocols to collect whole blood in K2EDTA tubes. For TCRbeta analysis, collaborator samples were shipped as frozen whole blood, as isolated PBMCs, or as DNA extracted from either sample type. From the cysteine through the phenylalanine, the CDR3 covers 16 amino acids. The CDR3 DNA has 48 bases and is translated from base 1. Based on the germline V gene, the CDR1 and CDR2 sequences are SGHDT and YYEEEE. V and J are trimmed by 8 bases and 10 bases, and the gene matches miss 19 bases of the junction. The source of this sequence is an older woman with active or convalescent COVID-19. This chain joins TRBV5-6 to TRBJ2-1; TRBD2 agrees with 9 junctional bases. Sequencing was carried out using peripheral blood. The DNA is as follows: TGTGCCAGTTCGCCCCTCGGTAGCGGGGGATACTTGGAGCAGTTCTTC. Its protein product is CASSPLGSGGYLEQFF.